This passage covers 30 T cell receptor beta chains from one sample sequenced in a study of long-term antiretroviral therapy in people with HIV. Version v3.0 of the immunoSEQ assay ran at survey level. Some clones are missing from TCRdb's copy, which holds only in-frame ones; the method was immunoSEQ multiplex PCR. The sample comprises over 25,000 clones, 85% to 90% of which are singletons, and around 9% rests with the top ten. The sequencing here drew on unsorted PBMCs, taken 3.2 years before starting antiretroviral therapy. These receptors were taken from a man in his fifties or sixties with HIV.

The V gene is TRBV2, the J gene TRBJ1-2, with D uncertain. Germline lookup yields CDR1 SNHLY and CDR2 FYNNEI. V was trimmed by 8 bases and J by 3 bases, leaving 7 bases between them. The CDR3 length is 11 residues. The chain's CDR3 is CASGLDYGYTF. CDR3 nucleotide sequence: TGTGCCAGCGGACTCGACTATGGCTACACCTTC. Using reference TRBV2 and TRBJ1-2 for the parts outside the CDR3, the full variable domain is EPEVTQTPSHQVTQMGQEVILRCVPISNHLYFYWYRQILGQKVEFLVSFYNNEISEKSEIFDDQFSVERPDGSNFTLKIRSTKLEDSAMYFCASGLDYGYTFGSGTRLTVV.

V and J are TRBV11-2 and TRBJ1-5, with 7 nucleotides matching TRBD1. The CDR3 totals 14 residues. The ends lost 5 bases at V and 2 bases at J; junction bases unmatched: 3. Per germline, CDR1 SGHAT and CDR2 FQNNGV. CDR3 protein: CASSPDRGNQPQHF. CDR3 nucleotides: TGTGCCAGCAGCCCAGACAGGGGCAATCAGCCCCAGCATTTT.

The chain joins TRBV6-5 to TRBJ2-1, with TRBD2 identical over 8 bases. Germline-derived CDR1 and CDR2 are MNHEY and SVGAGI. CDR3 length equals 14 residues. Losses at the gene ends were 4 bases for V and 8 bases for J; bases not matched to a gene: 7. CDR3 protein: CASSSGGALDEQFF. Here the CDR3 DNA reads TGTGCCAGCAGTTCCGGGGGGGCCCTGGATGAGCAGTTCTTC.

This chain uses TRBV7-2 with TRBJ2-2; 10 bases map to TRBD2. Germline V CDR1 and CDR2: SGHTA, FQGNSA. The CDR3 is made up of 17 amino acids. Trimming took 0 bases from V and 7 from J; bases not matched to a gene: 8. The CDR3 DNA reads TGTGCCAGCAGCTTAGCGATCGCTAGCGGGAGTGTCGGGGAGCTGTTTTTT. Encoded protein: CASSLAIASGSVGELFF.

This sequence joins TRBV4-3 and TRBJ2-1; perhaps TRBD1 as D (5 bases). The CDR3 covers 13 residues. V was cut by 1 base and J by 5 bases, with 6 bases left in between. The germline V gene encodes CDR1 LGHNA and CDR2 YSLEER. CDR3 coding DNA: TGCGCCAGCAGCCAAGTACAGGACAATGAGCAGTTCTTC. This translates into CASSQVQDNEQFF.

CDR3 nucleotides: TGTGCCAGCAGCTCCCAGGGGGCGCAAAACTATGGCTACACCTTC. It is translated as CASSSQGAQNYGYTF. The chain couples TRBV5-4 to TRBJ1-2, with TRBD1 identical over 8 bases. Trimming cost V 3 bases and J 2 bases; bases outside gene matches: 6. Germline V gene sequence: CDR1 SGHNT, CDR2 YYREEE (reference sequence). The CDR3 has 15 amino acids. The variable domain in full, completed from reference TRBV5-4 and TRBJ1-2, reads ETGVTQSPTHLIKTRGQQVTLRCSSQSGHNTVSWYQQALGQGPQFIFQYYREEENGRGNFPPRFSGLQFPNYSSELNVNALELDDSALYLCASSSQGAQNYGYTFGSGTRLTVV.

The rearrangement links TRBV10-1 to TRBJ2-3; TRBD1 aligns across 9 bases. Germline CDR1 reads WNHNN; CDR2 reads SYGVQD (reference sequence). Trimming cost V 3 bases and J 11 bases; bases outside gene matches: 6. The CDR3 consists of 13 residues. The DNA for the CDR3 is TGCGCCAGCAGTGACCCGGGACAGGGCTTGCAGTATTTT. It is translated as CASSDPGQGLQYF.

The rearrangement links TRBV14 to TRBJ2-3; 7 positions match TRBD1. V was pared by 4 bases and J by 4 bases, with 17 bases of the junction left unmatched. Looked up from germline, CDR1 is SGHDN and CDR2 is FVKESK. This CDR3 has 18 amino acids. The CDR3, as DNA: TGTGCCAGCAGCCGACCTCTTGGGGCAGGGGGAAGTCCAGATACGCAGTATTTT. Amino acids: CASSRPLGAGGSPDTQYF.

CDR3 DNA sequence: TGTGCCAGCAGCTTGGGACAGCGAAACTATGGCTACACCTTC. Protein sequence: CASSLGQRNYGYTF. The chain carries TRBV5-4 and TRBJ1-2; possibly TRBD1 for D (5 bases). Trimming stripped 0 bases from V and 2 bases from J, with 8 bases between. CDR3 size: 14 residues. Germline values: CDR1 SGHNT, CDR2 YYREEE (reference sequence). The full variable domain, rest sourced from reference TRBV5-4 and TRBJ1-2, is ETGVTQSPTHLIKTRGQQVTLRCSSQSGHNTVSWYQQALGQGPQFIFQYYREEENGRGNFPPRFSGLQFPNYSSELNVNALELDDSALYLCASSLGQRNYGYTFGSGTRLTVV.

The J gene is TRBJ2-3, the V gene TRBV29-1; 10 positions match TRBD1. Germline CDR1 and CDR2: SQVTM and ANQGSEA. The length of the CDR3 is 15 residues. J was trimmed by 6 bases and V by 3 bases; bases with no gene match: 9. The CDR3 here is CSVEGDRGRLDTQYF. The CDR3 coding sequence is TGCAGCGTTGAGGGTGACAGGGGGCGCTTGGATACGCAGTATTTT.

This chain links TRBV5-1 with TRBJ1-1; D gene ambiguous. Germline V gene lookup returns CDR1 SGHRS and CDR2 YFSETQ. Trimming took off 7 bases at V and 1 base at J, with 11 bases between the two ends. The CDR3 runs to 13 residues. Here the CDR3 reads CASYPSANTEAFF. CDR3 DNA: TGCGCCAGCTACCCCTCCGCGAACACTGAAGCTTTCTTT. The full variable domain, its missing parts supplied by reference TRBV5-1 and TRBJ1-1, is KAGVTQTPRYLIKTRGQQVTLSCSPISGHRSVSWYQQTPGQGLQFLFEYFSETQRNKGNFPGRFSGRQFSNSRSEMNVSTLELGDSALYLCASYPSANTEAFFGQGTRLTVV.

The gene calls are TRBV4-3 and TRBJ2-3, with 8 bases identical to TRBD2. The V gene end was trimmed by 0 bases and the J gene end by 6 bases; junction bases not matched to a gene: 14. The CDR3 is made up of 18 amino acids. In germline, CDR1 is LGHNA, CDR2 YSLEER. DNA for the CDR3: TGCGCCAGCAGCCAAGATGATTGGGGCGAACGGGGGGGGGATACGCAGTATTTT. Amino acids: CASSQDDWGERGGDTQYF.

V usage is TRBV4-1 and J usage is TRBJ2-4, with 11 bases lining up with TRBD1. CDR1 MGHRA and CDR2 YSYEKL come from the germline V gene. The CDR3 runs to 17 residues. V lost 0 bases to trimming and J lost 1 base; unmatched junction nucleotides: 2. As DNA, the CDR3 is TGCGCCAGCAGCCAAGATGGGACAGGGGGTGCCAAAAACATTCAGTACTTC. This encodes CASSQDGTGGAKNIQYF.

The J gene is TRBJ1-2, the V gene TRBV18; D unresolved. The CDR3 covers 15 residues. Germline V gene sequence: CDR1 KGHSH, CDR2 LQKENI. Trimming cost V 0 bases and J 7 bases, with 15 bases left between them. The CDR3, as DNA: TGTGCCAGCTCACCACCCGGCGGGGTCATGATTGGCTACACCTTC. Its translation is CASSPPGGVMIGYTF.

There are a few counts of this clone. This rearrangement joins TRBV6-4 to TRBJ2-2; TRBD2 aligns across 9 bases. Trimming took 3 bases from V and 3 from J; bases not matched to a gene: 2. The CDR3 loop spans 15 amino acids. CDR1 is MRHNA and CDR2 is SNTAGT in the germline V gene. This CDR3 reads CASSEVAGDTGELFF. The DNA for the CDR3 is TGTGCCAGCAGTGAAGTAGCGGGAGACACCGGGGAGCTGTTTTTT.

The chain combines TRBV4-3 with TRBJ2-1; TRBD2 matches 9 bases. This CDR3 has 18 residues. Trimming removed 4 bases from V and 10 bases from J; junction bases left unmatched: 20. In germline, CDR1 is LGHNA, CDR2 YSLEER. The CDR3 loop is CASSRLTGGGASVGEQFF. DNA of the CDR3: TGCGCCAGCAGCCGTCTGACTGGCGGGGGGGCCTCGGTCGGAGAGCAGTTCTTC.

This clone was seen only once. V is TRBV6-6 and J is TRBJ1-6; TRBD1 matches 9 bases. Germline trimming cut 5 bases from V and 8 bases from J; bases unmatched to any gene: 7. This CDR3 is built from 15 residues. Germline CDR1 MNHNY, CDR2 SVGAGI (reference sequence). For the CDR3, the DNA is TGTGCCAGCAGTCCTCCTCGGGACAGGGATTCACCCCTCCACTTT. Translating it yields CASSPPRDRDSPLHF.

The CDR3: CSVDSTGSSLGYTF. CDR3 nucleotide sequence: TGCAGCGTTGACTCGACAGGGTCCTCTCTCGGCTACACCTTC. This sequence joins TRBV29-1 and TRBJ1-2, with 7 bases lining up with TRBD1. Germline loops: CDR1 SQVTM, CDR2 ANQGSEA. The CDR3 spans 14 residues. J lost 8 bases, V lost 3 bases, and 12 bases had no gene match.

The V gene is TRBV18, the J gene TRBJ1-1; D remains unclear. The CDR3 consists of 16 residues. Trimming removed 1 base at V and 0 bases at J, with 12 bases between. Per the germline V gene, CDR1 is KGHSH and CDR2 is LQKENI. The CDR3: CASSPLVVGLNTEAFF. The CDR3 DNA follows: TGTGCCAGCTCACCACTCGTCGTGGGGTTGAACACTGAAGCTTTCTTT. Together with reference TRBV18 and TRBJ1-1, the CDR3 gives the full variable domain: NAGVMQNPRHLVRRRGQEARLRCSPMKGHSHVYWYRQLPEEGLKFMVYLQKENIIDESGMPKERFSAEFPKEGPSILRIQQVVRGDSAAYFCASSPLVVGLNTEAFFGQGTRLTVV.

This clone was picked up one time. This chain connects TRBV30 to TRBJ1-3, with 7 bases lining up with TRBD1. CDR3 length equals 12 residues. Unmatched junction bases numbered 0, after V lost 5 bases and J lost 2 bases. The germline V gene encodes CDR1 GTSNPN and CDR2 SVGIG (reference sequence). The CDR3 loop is CAWGTAGNTIYF. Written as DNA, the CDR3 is TGTGCCTGGGGGACAGCTGGAAACACCATATATTTT.

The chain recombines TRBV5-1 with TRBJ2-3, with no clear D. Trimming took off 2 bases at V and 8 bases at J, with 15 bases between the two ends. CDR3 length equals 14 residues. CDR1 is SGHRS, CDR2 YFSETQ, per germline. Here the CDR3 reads CASSLLQSSGTQYF. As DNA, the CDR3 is TGCGCCAGCAGCTTACTACAATCAAGTGGTACGCAGTATTTT.

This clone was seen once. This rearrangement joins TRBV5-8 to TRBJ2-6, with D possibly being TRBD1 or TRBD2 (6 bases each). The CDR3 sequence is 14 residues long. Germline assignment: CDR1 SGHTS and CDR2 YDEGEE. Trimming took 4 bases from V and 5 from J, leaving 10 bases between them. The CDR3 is CASSPGDRANVLTF. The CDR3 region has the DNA TGTGCCAGCAGCCCGGGGGACAGGGCCAACGTCCTGACTTTC.

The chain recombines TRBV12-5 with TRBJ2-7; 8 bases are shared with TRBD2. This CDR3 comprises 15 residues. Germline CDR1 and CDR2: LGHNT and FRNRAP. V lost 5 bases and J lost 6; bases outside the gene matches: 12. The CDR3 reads CASGLPPGLGGEQYF. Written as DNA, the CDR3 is TGTGCTAGTGGTCTGCCCCCGGGACTAGGGGGCGAGCAGTACTTC.

The CDR3 DNA follows: TGCGCCAGCAGCCGTCGAACGGAAAACTATGGCTACACCTTC. Translating it yields CASSRRTENYGYTF. The V call is TRBV5-1, the J call TRBJ1-2; no definite D call. This CDR3 is built from 14 residues. The V end lost 4 bases, the J end lost 2 bases, and 12 bases lay between the germline ends. Germline CDR1 SGHRS, CDR2 YFSETQ.

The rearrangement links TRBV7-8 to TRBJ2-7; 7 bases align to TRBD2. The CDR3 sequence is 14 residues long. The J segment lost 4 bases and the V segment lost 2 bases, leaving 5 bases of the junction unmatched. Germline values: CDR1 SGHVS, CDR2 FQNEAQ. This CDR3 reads CASSLREGTYEQYF. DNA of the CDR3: TGTGCCAGCAGCTTAAGGGAGGGGACGTACGAGCAGTACTTC.

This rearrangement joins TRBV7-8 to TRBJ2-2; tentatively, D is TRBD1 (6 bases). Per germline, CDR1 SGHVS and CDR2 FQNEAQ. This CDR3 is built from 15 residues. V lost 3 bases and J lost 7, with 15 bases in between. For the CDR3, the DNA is TGTGCCAGCAGCTTCGGGACATTCTCCGTCGGGGAGCTGTTTTTT. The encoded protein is CASSFGTFSVGELFF.

The CDR3: CASSQEGAGNGYTF. Written as DNA, the CDR3 is TGTGCCAGCAGCCAAGAAGGGGCAGGAAATGGCTACACCTTC. J is TRBJ1-2 and V is TRBV4-2; perhaps TRBD1 as D (5 bases). Trimming took off 0 bases at V and 6 bases at J, with 11 bases between the two ends. Germline V gene sequence: CDR1 LGHNA, CDR2 YNFKEQ. The CDR3 loop spans 14 amino acids.

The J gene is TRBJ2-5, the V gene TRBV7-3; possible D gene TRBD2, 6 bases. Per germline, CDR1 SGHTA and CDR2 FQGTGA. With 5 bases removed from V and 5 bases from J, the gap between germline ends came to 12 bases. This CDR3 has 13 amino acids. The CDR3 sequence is CASSTFRGETQYF. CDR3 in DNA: TGTGCCAGCAGCACGTTCCGGGGGGAGACCCAGTACTTC. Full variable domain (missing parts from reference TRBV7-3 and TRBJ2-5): GAGVSQTPSNKVTEKGKYVELRCDPISGHTALYWYRQSLGQGPEFLIYFQGTGAADDSGLPNDRFFAVRPEGSVSTLKIQRTERGDSAVYLCASSTFRGETQYFGPGTRLLVL.

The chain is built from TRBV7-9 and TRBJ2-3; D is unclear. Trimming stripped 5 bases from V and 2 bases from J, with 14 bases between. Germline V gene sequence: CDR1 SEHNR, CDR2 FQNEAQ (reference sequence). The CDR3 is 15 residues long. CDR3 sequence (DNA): TGTGCCAGCAGCCCTAAGATCCGTTACACAGATACGCAGTATTTT. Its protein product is CASSPKIRYTDTQYF.

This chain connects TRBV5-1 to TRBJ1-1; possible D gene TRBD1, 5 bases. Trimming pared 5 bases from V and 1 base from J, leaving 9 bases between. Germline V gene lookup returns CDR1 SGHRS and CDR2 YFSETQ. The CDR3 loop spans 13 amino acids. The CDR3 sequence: CASSPGQNTEAFF. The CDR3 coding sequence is TGCGCCAGCAGTCCGGGGCAGAACACTGAAGCTTTCTTT.